The 8 T cell receptor beta chains reported below all come from one sample, sequenced in a study of blood T cell repertoires in COVID-19. Here immunoSEQ multiplex PCR was the method, and the copy in TCRdb shows in-frame clones only, minus some. This repertoire shows roughly 200,000 clones, about 91% found once; its top ten account for roughly 2.4%. The sequenced sample was PBMCs or T cells enriched from blood (not recorded which). The source is a middle-aged woman with acute COVID-19.

The chain employs TRBV5-4 and TRBJ2-3; TRBD2 matches 13 bases. The CDR3 length is 16 residues. CDR1 and CDR2 (germline): SGHNT, YYREEE (reference sequence). J gave up 8 bases and V 1 base, and 7 bases lay outside the gene matches. In DNA form, the CDR3 reads TGTGCCAGCAGCTTGCAGGGACTAGCGGGGTTGGGTACGCAGTATTTT. Protein: CASSLQGLAGLGTQYF. The complete variable domain, with remaining parts taken from reference TRBV5-4 and TRBJ2-3, reads ETGVTQSPTHLIKTRGQQVTLRCSSQSGHNTVSWYQQALGQGPQFIFQYYREEENGRGNFPPRFSGLQFPNYSSELNVNALELDDSALYLCASSLQGLAGLGTQYFGPGTRLTVL.

The genes are TRBV25-1 and TRBJ1-4, with TRBD1 matching over 10 bases. CDR3 length: 15 amino acids. Germline CDR1 reads MGHDK; CDR2 reads SYGVNS. The V and J ends lost 4 bases and 7 bases, in that order; junction bases with no gene match: 6. The CDR3: CASSAWGDRGEKLFF. CDR3 sequence (DNA): TGTGCCAGCAGTGCGTGGGGGGACAGGGGTGAAAAACTGTTTTTT. The whole variable domain, filled in from reference TRBV25-1 and TRBJ1-4, reads EADIYQTPRYLVIGTGKKITLECSQTMGHDKMYWYQQDPGMELHLIHYSYGVNSTEKGDLSSESTVSRIRTEHFPLTLESARPSHTSQYLCASSAWGDRGEKLFFGSGTQLSVL.

The chain links TRBV12-3 or TRBV12-4 to TRBJ1-2; tentatively, D is TRBD1 (6 bases). V lost 4 bases and J lost 4, with 7 bases in between. This CDR3 is built from 12 residues. The DNA of the CDR3 is TGTGCCAGCAGTTCACAGGGCTATGGCTACACCTTC. It is translated as CASSSQGYGYTF.

The V and J genes are TRBV7-2 and TRBJ2-1; D is unresolved. V was clipped by 1 base and J by 4 bases, with 5 bases between them. The CDR3 length is 13 residues. In germline, CDR1 is SGHTA, CDR2 FQGNSA. Written as DNA, the CDR3 is TGTGCCAGCAGCTTAGATCCGTACAATGAGCAGTTCTTC. This gives the protein CASSLDPYNEQFF.

This chain links TRBV4-3 with TRBJ2-3, with 10 nucleotides matching TRBD1. The trim removed 0 bases at V and 2 bases at J, leaving 5 bases unmatched. The CDR3 totals 17 residues. Germline loops: CDR1 LGHNA, CDR2 YSLEER. CDR3 sequence (DNA): TGCGCCAGCAGCCAAGAAGGGGACAGGGGTTACACAGATACGCAGTATTTT. Its translation is CASSQEGDRGYTDTQYF.

The chain employs TRBV19 and TRBJ2-2; 9 bases line up with TRBD1. V dropped 7 bases and J dropped 6; count of bases not matched to a gene: 3. This CDR3 has 13 residues. In germline, CDR1 is LNHDA, CDR2 SQIVND (reference sequence). The CDR3 protein is CASTRQGAGELFF. The CDR3 nucleotides read TGTGCCAGTACCAGACAGGGGGCCGGGGAGCTGTTTTTT.

The chain joins TRBV9 to TRBJ1-6, with D possibly being TRBD1 (5 bases). Germline V gene sequence: CDR1 SGDLS, CDR2 YYNGEE. The CDR3 extends over 15 amino acids. Trimming pared 0 bases from V and 4 bases from J, leaving 8 bases between. The CDR3 reads CASSVGTSYNSPLHF. For the CDR3, the DNA is TGTGCCAGCAGCGTAGGGACAAGTTATAATTCACCCCTCCACTTT. Based on the CDR3 plus reference TRBV9 and TRBJ1-6, the full variable domain is DSGVTQTPKHLITATGQRVTLRCSPRSGDLSVYWYQQSLDQGLQFLIQYYNGEERAKGNILERFSAQQFPDLHSELNLSSLELGDSALYFCASSVGTSYNSPLHFGNGTRLTVT.

V is TRBV30 and J is TRBJ2-3, with 7 bases identical to TRBD2. After removal of 3 bases from V and 2 bases from J, the junction contained 8 bases not matched to a gene. In germline, CDR1 is GTSNPN, CDR2 SVGIG (reference sequence). The CDR3 contains 15 residues. CDR3 sequence reads: CAWSRGGATTDTQYF. CDR3 sequence (DNA): TGTGCCTGGAGCCGGGGAGGGGCTACCACAGATACGCAGTATTTT. The whole variable domain, remainder taken from reference TRBV30 and TRBJ2-3, is SQTIHQWPATLVQPVGSPLSLECTVEGTSNPNLYWYRQAAGRGLQLLFYSVGIGQISSEVPQNLSASRPQDRQFILSSKKLLLSDSGFYLCAWSRGGATTDTQYFGPGTRLTVL.